The 3 T cell receptor beta chains reported below all come from one sample, sequenced in a study of control samples from healthy donors and cancer patients. Sequencing used immunoSEQ multiplex PCR; TCRdb keeps in-frame clones, though not all of them. Among some 140,000 clones listed, more than 85% were seen once. Sequencing input: blood. These receptors were taken from a woman in her thirties in good health.

The chain couples TRBV28 to TRBJ1-1; TRBD1 matches at 10 bases. V lost 4 bases and J lost 4; bases outside the gene matches: 9. The CDR3 length is 16 residues. Looked up from germline, CDR1 is MDHEN and CDR2 is SYDVKM. As DNA, the CDR3 is TGTGCCAGCAGTTCCACCGGGACAGGGGTAGGCACTGAAGCTTTCTTT. It yields the protein CASSSTGTGVGTEAFF. The whole variable domain, remainder taken from reference TRBV28 and TRBJ1-1, is DVKVTQSSRYLVKRTGEKVFLECVQDMDHENMFWYRQDPGLGLRLIYFSYDVKMKEKGDIPEGYSVSREKKERFSLILESASTNQTSMYLCASSSTGTGVGTEAFFGQGTRLTVV.

This chain links TRBV24-1 with TRBJ2-5; D remains ambiguous. CDR1 and CDR2 from the germline V gene are KGHDR and SFDVKD. Trimming pared 0 bases from V and 1 base from J, leaving 8 bases between. This CDR3 is built from 15 residues. DNA for the CDR3: TGTGCCACCAGTGATTTGAGGCAGTCCCAAGAGACCCAGTACTTC. Translating it yields CATSDLRQSQETQYF.

This chain uses TRBV30 with TRBJ2-7; D is unresolved. Trimming pared 5 bases from V and 1 base from J, leaving 6 bases between. CDR1 is GTSNPN and CDR2 is SVGIG in the germline V gene (reference sequence). CDR3 size: 11 residues. The CDR3 spells CAWGGSYEQYF. CDR3 nucleotides: TGTGCCTGGGGTGGTTCCTACGAGCAGTACTTC.